A selection of T cell receptor beta chains follows, all from one sample in a study of response to subunit inactivated influenza vaccine. MiXCR, run by TCRdb on the RT-PCR reads, gives a single entry per CDR3 protein. The sample lists approximately 250,000 distinct CDR3 sequences, 12% occurring once. This specimen was non-naive T cells sorted from PBMCs, taken less than 15 days before vaccination. The source is a man aged 50 to 59 who received an inactivated influenza vaccine. Each CDR3 is given with its conserved first and last residue. The D gene is left open where the match is weak. The size of a clone is reported for some rows only, either as once, few or many, or as a class for expanded clones.

j_gene | v_gene | d_gene | abundance | CDR3nt | CDR3aa
TRBJ2-1 | TRBV29-1 | - | few | TGCAGCGTTGCGACCGTCAATGAGCAGTTCTTC | CSVATVNEQFF
TRBJ2-1 | TRBV20-1 | - | - | TGCAGTGCTATTCAGGATTTCGCAAACCTCAATGAGCAGTTCTTC | CSAIQDFANLNEQFF
TRBJ2-1 | TRBV9 | TRBD2 | many | TGTGCCAGCAGCCCGCGGACTAGCGGGAAAAGCATTGAGCAGTTCTTC | CASSPRTSGKSIEQFF
TRBJ1-1 | TRBV10-3 | TRBD1 | few | TGTGCCATCAGGAAGGGACAGGGGGCTGACACTGAAGCTTTCTTT | CAIRKGQGADTEAFF
TRBJ1-1 | TRBV2 | - | - | TGTGCCAGCAGTGATGGCAGGGCTACTCGAGCTTTCTTT | CASSDGRATRAFF
TRBJ2-2 | TRBV5-6 | TRBD1 | - | TGTGCCAGCAGCCGGGGACAGGCCGGGGAGCTGTTTTTT | CASSRGQAGELFF
TRBJ1-5 | TRBV2 | - | few | TGTGCCAGCAGTGATATGGGCAGGGAGGGGAATCAGCCCCAGCATTTT | CASSDMGREGNQPQHF
TRBJ2-1 | TRBV6-2/TRBV6-3 | TRBD1 | once | TGTGCCAGCAGTTACGGGACAGGTGGAGATGAGCAGTTCTTC | CASSYGTGGDEQFF
TRBJ1-2 | TRBV7-2 | - | - | TGTGCCAGCAGCTTAGGGGGGGTTGGGAGGGACTATGGCTACACCTTC | CASSLGGVGRDYGYTF
TRBJ1-1 | TRBV4-3 | TRBD1 | many | TGCGCCAGCAGCCAAGTTCCGGGACAGACTGAAGCTTTCTTT | CASSQVPGQTEAFF
TRBJ2-6 | TRBV28 | - | few | TGTGCCAGCAGTTTACCCCTATCCGGGGCCAACGTCCTGACTTTC | CASSLPLSGANVLTF
TRBJ2-3 | TRBV6-1 | TRBD2 | - | TGTGCCAGCAGCTTGGGCGGGAGATCAGATACGCAGTATTTT | CASSLGGRSDTQYF
TRBJ2-7 | TRBV6-2/TRBV6-3 | - | - | TGTGCCAGCAGTCTCCCGTTAGGCGAGCAGTACTTC | CASSLPLGEQYF
TRBJ2-2 | TRBV27 | TRBD2 | - | TGTGCCAGCAGTTTATGGCTAGCGGGGGGGCCGTACGGGGAGCTGTTTTTT | CASSLWLAGGPYGELFF
TRBJ1-2 | TRBV5-1 | TRBD1 | - | TGCGCCAGCAGCTCGAACATCGGACAGGGACACTATGGCTACACCTTC | CASSSNIGQGHYGYTF
TRBJ1-1 | TRBV7-3 | - | many | TGTGCCAGCAGCTTACAACCGGGACAGAACACTGAAGCTTTCTTT | CASSLQPGQNTEAFF
TRBJ1-2 | TRBV6-1 | - | many | TGTGCCAGCAGTGGAAGCTATGGCTACACCTTC | CASSGSYGYTF
TRBJ2-2 | TRBV9 | - | - | TGTGCCAGCAGCGCCCAAACGGGGGCGCGGACCGGGGAGCTGTTTTTT | CASSAQTGARTGELFF
TRBJ2-2 | TRBV6-5 | - | many | TGTGCCAGCAGTTACGCCGGACGGGCCAGAACGAACACCGGGGAGCTGTTTTTT | CASSYAGRARTNTGELFF
TRBJ2-3 | TRBV28 | TRBD2 | - | TGTGCCAGCAGCCCTACCAGCGGGAGTAGCCCAGATACGCAGTATTTT | CASSPTSGSSPDTQYF
TRBJ1-2 | TRBV30 | - | few | TGTGCCTGGAGCAGGACAACCAAACCTTACTATGGCTACACCTTC | CAWSRTTKPYYGYTF
TRBJ2-7 | TRBV12-3/TRBV12-4 | - | many | TGTGCCAGCAGTTTAATCTACGAGCAGTACTTC | CASSLIYEQYF
TRBJ2-7 | TRBV20-1 | TRBD1 | - | TGCAGTGCTAGATCTGAGACAGGGGGGTACGAGCAGTACTTC | CSARSETGGYEQYF
TRBJ2-4 | TRBV3-1 | - | - | TGTGCCAGCAGCCAAGATACGCTAGCCAAAAACATTCAGTACTTC | CASSQDTLAKNIQYF
TRBJ2-1 | TRBV2 | TRBD1 | many | TGTGCCAGCACCCTGGGACAGGGTTCCTACAATGAGCAGTTCTTC | CASTLGQGSYNEQFF
TRBJ1-5 | TRBV20-1 | - | few | TGCAGTGCTAGAACGGCGTCATCGGCCCAGCATTTT | CSARTASSAQHF
TRBJ1-1 | TRBV6-1 | - | - | TGTGCCAGCAGTGAAGGGGGAGGGTACGGAGCTTTCTTT | CASSEGGGYGAFF
TRBJ2-7 | TRBV6-5 | - | - | TGTGCCAGCAGCGGGTCGTTGGGCGAGCAGTACTTC | CASSGSLGEQYF
TRBJ2-7 | TRBV5-6 | TRBD2 | - | TGTGCCAGCAGTAGACTAGCGGGAGTGGCGGGGAACGAGCAGTACTTC | CASSRLAGVAGNEQYF
TRBJ2-2 | TRBV20-1 | TRBD1 | - | TGCAGTGCCTCTCGACAGGGGAGGAACGCCGGGGAGCTGTTTTTT | CSASRQGRNAGELFF
TRBJ1-4 | TRBV7-2 | TRBD1 | - | TGTGCCAGCAGCTTAATCAGGGGGGCCACTAATGAAAAACTGTTTTTT | CASSLIRGATNEKLFF
TRBJ1-4 | TRBV4-3 | - | - | TGCGCCAGCAGCCAAGATCGGAACTTAAATGAAAAACTGTTTTTT | CASSQDRNLNEKLFF
TRBJ2-5 | TRBV20-1 | TRBD2 | few | TGCAGTGCTAGAGATCGACTAGCGGGAGGGAAACGAGAGACCCAGTACTTC | CSARDRLAGGKRETQYF
TRBJ2-6 | TRBV28 | - | few | TGTGCCAGCAGAATGGGCGCTGGGGCCAACGTCCTGACTTTC | CASRMGAGANVLTF
TRBJ2-2 | TRBV29-1 | - | - | TGCAGCGTGGGAGTTCACGGGGAGCTGTTTTTT | CSVGVHGELFF
TRBJ1-3 | TRBV4-1 | - | many | TGCGCCAGCAGCCAAGCTGGCTCTGGAAACACCATATATTTT | CASSQAGSGNTIYF
TRBJ2-3 | TRBV7-2 | - | - | TGTGCCAGCAGGACATCTAGCACAGATACGCAGTATTTT | CASRTSSTDTQYF
TRBJ2-5 | TRBV4-3 | TRBD1 | few | TGCGCCAGCAGCCAAGGGACAGGGGCGGGGGAGACCCAGTACTTC | CASSQGTGAGETQYF